This TCR beta chain was sequenced for a study of technical replicates of blood from a few donors. The method was immunoSEQ multiplex PCR; TCRdb's version includes in-frame clones alone and lacks a portion of them. The sample lists tens of thousands of clones, 90% seen once, with 4% to 5% in the top ten. Germline CDR1 is SEHNR and CDR2 is FQNEAQ (reference sequence). V was trimmed by 3 bases and J by 0 bases, leaving 14 bases between them. This CDR3 region has 16 residues. The material sequenced was PBMCs. The V gene is TRBV7-9, the J gene TRBJ2-5; TRBD2 might be the D (5 bases). The sequence was obtained from a human donor in good health. Some clones in this sample may be carry-over from other donors' samples. The CDR3 bases are TGTGCCAGCAGCTTGTTGGAATACGGGGACCAAGAGACCCAGTACTTC. Translation gives CASSLLEYGDQETQYF.